This TCR beta chain came from a study of blood T cells in healthy people across ages. This clonotype showed up just a few times. Its cognate antigen is unknown. Study-wide results and limits: It was the long-lived donors that had more naive CD4+ cells and higher diversity than aged donors. Diversity figures derived from one million T cells were judged to underestimate the true value.

For the second PCR, which ran for roughly 6 to 11 cycles, a sample-barcoded 5' primer and a J-beta primer mix were used. A template-switch adaptor containing 12 random nucleotides labeled each cDNA molecule. TCRdb called the 5' RACE reads again in MiXCR, with one record for every CDR3 protein. This table has 1.5 million to 2 million distinct CDR3 sequences, under 30% appearing once. Donors ranged from about 6 to 90 years old and were healthy Caucasians in Russia. CDR3 length: 15 residues. The ends lost 1 base at V and 3 bases at J; junction bases unmatched: 4. The germline gives CDR1 SGHRS, CDR2 YFSETQ.

The sample taken for sequencing was blood. This TCR was sampled from a woman between 25 and 40 years old in good health. J is TRBJ2-1 and V is TRBV5-1; TRBD2 matches 7 bases. As DNA, the CDR3 is TGCGCCAGCAGCTTGCCTAGCGGAGACTACAATGAGCAGTTCTTC. Translated, it gives CASSLPSGDYNEQFF.